Listed below are T cell receptor beta chains from one sample, sequenced in a study of T cell repertoires in cytomegalovirus infection. From the reads, TCRdb called clonotypes with MiXCR, one entry per CDR3 protein. This sample carries about 60,000 distinct CDR3 sequences, 25% to 40% of them seen once, and the ten largest clones take roughly 70%. The antigens for these receptors are not known. The sample comprised PBMCs, sequenced either directly or after in vitro stimulation (not recorded which). The receptors come from a human donor in good health (CMV status not recorded). Some clones in this sample may be carry-over from other donors' samples. Both conserved end residues are part of each CDR3. The D gene is left open where the match is weak. Size is omitted from some rows. Given values are once, few, many or a class for expanded clones.

D	size	V	J	DNA	CDR3
-	-	TRBV7-6	TRBJ2-7	TGTGCCAGCAGCTTAGGGGGACAAAACTACGAGCAGTACTTC	CASSLGGQNYEQYF
TRBD2	-	TRBV5-6	TRBJ2-1	TGTGCCAGCAGCTTGGTCCCGGGACTAGAGCTCTTC	CASSLVPGLELF
TRBD2	few	TRBV20-1	TRBJ2-2	TGCAGTGCTAGACCAGCGGGAGCGCTAACCGGGGAGCTGTTTTTT	CSARPAGALTGELFF
-	few	TRBV6-8	TRBJ1-4	TGTGCCAGCAGTTCCAATGGGGCGCTTAATGAAAAACTGTTTTTT	CASSSNGALNEKLFF
-	few	TRBV20-1	TRBJ1-4	TGCAGTGCTAAACAGGGCAATCTGTTTGGTGCTAATGAAAAACTGTTTTTT	CSAKQGNLFGANEKLFF
-	once	TRBV4-3	TRBJ2-1	TGCGCCAGCAGCCAAGAAGGGGTGCAAGGTTGGGATGAGCAGTTCTTC	CASSQEGVQGWDEQFF
-	few	TRBV7-2	TRBJ1-2	TGTGCCAGCAGTTGGGGCGAGGCGAGCTCCCGGGGCTACACCTTC	CASSWGEASSRGYTF
-	-	TRBV28	TRBJ2-5	TGTGCCAGCAGTACCGCGGTGGGGTCCCAGTACTTC	CASSTAVGSQYF
-	once	TRBV25-1	TRBJ1-4	TGTGCCAGCAGGAGAAATGAAAAACTGTTTTTT	CASRRNEKLFF
-	many	TRBV7-2	TRBJ2-1	TGTGCCAGCAGCTTCTATGGTATGCGGGCCAATGAGCAGTTCTTC	CASSFYGMRANEQFF
-	-	TRBV30	TRBJ2-7	TGTGCCTGGAGTGTCGGTAGGGCCCTAGGGCAGTACTTC	CAWSVGRALGQYF
-	-	TRBV19	TRBJ2-3	TGTGCCAGTAGTATAGATGGGGCAACAGATACGCAGTATTTT	CASSIDGATDTQYF
TRBD1	once	TRBV10-3	TRBJ2-3	TGTGCCATCAGTGAAACCGGGACAGGGGGAGATACGCAGTATTTT	CAISETGTGGDTQYF
TRBD1	-	TRBV29-1	TRBJ1-1	TGCAGCGTGGCGGACAGGGCCAGGGGTCACACTGAAGCTTTCTTT	CSVADRARGHTEAFF
-	-	TRBV5-6	TRBJ1-5	TGTGCCAGCAGCTTGGGCCCCAATCAGCCCCAGCATTTT	CASSLGPNQPQHF
-	-	TRBV24-1	TRBJ1-5	TGTGCCACCAGTGAATCAGGTAATCAGCCCCAGCATTTT	CATSESGNQPQHF
-	few	TRBV7-2	TRBJ2-3	TGTGCCAGCAGCATGGGACTCACAACAGATACGCAGTATTTT	CASSMGLTTDTQYF
-	many	TRBV12-3/TRBV12-4	TRBJ1-5	TGTGCCAGCAGATCTCACGGACAGCCCCAGCATTTT	CASRSHGQPQHF
-	-	TRBV11-2	TRBJ2-1	TGTGCCAGCAGCCCTGGGACAGGGGGAAGCGGGAGGGTCTACAATGAGCAGTTCTTC	CASSPGTGGSGRVYNEQFF
TRBD1	few	TRBV10-2	TRBJ1-1	TGCGCCACCCTGGGACAGGCAAACACTGAAGCTTTCTTT	CATLGQANTEAFF
-	-	TRBV6-2/TRBV6-3	TRBJ2-7	TGTGCCAGCAGTTACGTTGCAGGGCCCTACGAGCAGTACTTC	CASSYVAGPYEQYF
-	few	TRBV27	TRBJ1-5	TGTGCCAGCAGTCCCCCCTGGGGTCAGCCCCAGCATTTT	CASSPPWGQPQHF
TRBD1	many	TRBV7-8	TRBJ2-7	TGTGCCAGCAGCCCCCGACAGGGGCCCTACTACGAGCAGTACTTC	CASSPRQGPYYEQYF
TRBD2	many	TRBV7-2	TRBJ2-3	TGTGCCAGCAGCGGTGGACTAGCGGGGATCACAGATACGCAGTATTTT	CASSGGLAGITDTQYF
-	few	TRBV19	TRBJ1-1	TGTGCCAGTATCATGGGGACTCAGAACACTGAAGCTTTCTTT	CASIMGTQNTEAFF
TRBD2	-	TRBV19	TRBJ2-1	TGTGCCAGTAGTATACTACTAGCGGGGTACAATGAGCAGTTCTTC	CASSILLAGYNEQFF
-	-	TRBV5-1	TRBJ2-3	TGCGCCAGCAGCCGCTTAGGAGCCGGGATAGCAGGGAATCGAGGCCGGGCAGATACGCAGTATTTT	CASSRLGAGIAGNRGRADTQYF